The clone carrying this T cell receptor beta chain has a single count. As yet, its antigen is unknown. CDR1 SQVTM and CDR2 ANQGSEA come from the germline V gene. The V end was cut by 0 bases, the J end by 11 bases, with 7 bases between. The CDR3 is 10 amino acids. This sample is part of a study of cytomegalovirus exposure and HLA in healthy donors. General observations from the study: TCR beta chains numbering under 200 were designated cytomegalovirus-associated. Earlier analysis found most TCR beta V segments productive about 90% or about 30% of the time. TRBV6-2, TRBV6-3 and some other V segments were excluded as indistinguishable.

The PCR contained 60 Vbeta and 13 Jbeta primers. Some clones are missing from TCRdb's copy, which holds only in-frame ones; the method was immunoSEQ multiplex PCR. The sample includes roughly 40,000 clones, 81% of them seen just once. The clonotype originates from a middle-aged woman in good health and CMV-seronegative. The V call is TRBV29-1, the J call TRBJ1-1; D remains unclear. The sequenced sample was PBMCs. CDR3 sequence reads: CSVEDAEAFF. CDR3 coding DNA: TGCAGCGTTGAAGACGCGGAGGCTTTCTTT.